These T cell receptor beta chains were read from a single sample in a study of blood T cell repertoires in COVID-19. The table came from immunoSEQ multiplex PCR; TCRdb's copy has only in-frame clones and leaves some out. The repertoire consists of over 250,000 clones, with approximately 90% occurring once and the leading ten covering more than 0.95%. Material: peripheral blood. These receptors were obtained from a middle-aged woman who had recovered from COVID-19. Each CDR3 is given without its conserved first and last residue.

j_call v_call cdr3_aa
TRBJ2-5 TRBV5-1 ASSLSLERRETQY
TRBJ2-2 TRBV7-2 ASSAGTSPTGELF
TRBJ2-7 TRBV7-3 ASSPAGGHSYEQY
TRBJ2-2 TRBV21-1 ASRGFGVVRAGELF
TRBJ2-1 TRBV27 ASSPYSRRRHREQF
TRBJ1-1 TRBV7-2 ASSYHRVGTEAF
TRBJ1-4 TRBV7-9 ASSSSVSIYNEKLF
TRBJ2-3 TRBV12-5 ASGGGTSGTADTQY
TRBJ2-1 TRBV3-1/TRBV3-2 ASSQDGLAGPYNEQF
TRBJ1-5 TRBV19 ASSQFGGQGARGNQPQH
TRBJ1-2 TRBV7-3 ASSRGQGAGGGYT
TRBJ2-3 TRBV29-1 SVKGTSGRGATDKQY
TRBJ2-3 TRBV6-2/TRBV6-3 ASSYGRATDTQY
TRBJ1-2 TRBV18 ASSPLDLNYGYT
TRBJ2-7 TRBV25-1 ASSESGGEQY
TRBJ2-7 TRBV9 ASSPLDRGLRDEQY
TRBJ1-2 TRBV19 ASSDPGGVGYGYT
TRBJ2-3 TRBV28 ASGRGGTGTDTQY
TRBJ1-4 TRBV7-3 ASSPRQGGQLF
TRBJ2-5 TRBV2 ASSPGLWETQY
TRBJ1-6 TRBV7-8 ASSLGAPSGSPLH
TRBJ2-7 TRBV25-1 ASSEWGGTKYEQY
TRBJ1-5 TRBV4-2 ASSQDWGLDQPQH
TRBJ1-1 TRBV20-1 SASSLGPEAF
TRBJ1-2 TRBV14 ASTPAGPFYGYT
TRBJ1-5 TRBV30 AWRGGAGAHQPQH
TRBJ2-5 TRBV6-5 ASSPLTGGRETQY
TRBJ1-5 TRBV19 AASEGNQPQH
TRBJ1-5 TRBV7-6 ASSPGTGYQPQH
TRBJ2-7 TRBV30 AWSAPGGVLPAQY
TRBJ1-2 TRBV10-3 AISDAGTGWGYT
TRBJ2-5 TRBV7-7 ASSLLFRSGTQETQY
TRBJ2-7 TRBV2 ASSDTTGSPREQY
TRBJ1-1 TRBV30 AWTPGTGGFGNTEAF
TRBJ1-2 TRBV27 ASKMTGAPNYGYT
TRBJ2-3 TRBV6-5 ASSYSFWADTQY
TRBJ2-6 TRBV3-1/TRBV3-2 ASSQVRGGANVLT
TRBJ1-1 TRBV9 ASSVGGGGATEAF
TRBJ2-6 TRBV3-1/TRBV3-2 ASSALPGQGLSGANVLT
TRBJ1-5 TRBV10-3 AISDGGDRTGSNQPQH
TRBJ2-2 TRBV7-2 ASRTGTRGAGELF
TRBJ1-3 TRBV9 ASSVGQGNTIY